The entry below gives a single T cell receptor beta chain sequence along with its context. The authors ran a second PCR of about 7 to 11 cycles using a sample-barcoded 5' primer and a J-beta primer mix. MiXCR, run by TCRdb on the 5' RACE reads, gives a single entry per CDR3 protein. The table lists some 1,800,000 distinct CDR3 sequences, about two fifths of them singletons. The CDR3 extends over 15 amino acids. Trimming cost V 3 bases and J 5 bases, with 16 bases left between them. From germline, CDR1 is SGHDN and CDR2 FVKESK. This record comes from a study of blood T cells in healthy people across ages.

The source of this sequence is a human donor in good health. The sequenced material came from blood. V and J are TRBV14 and TRBJ1-2; D is possibly TRBD1 (5 bases). Here the CDR3 reads CASSHEGTGNYGYTF. DNA for the CDR3: TGTGCCAGCAGCCATGAGGGAACAGGAAATTATGGCTACACCTTC.